This T cell receptor (beta chain) was captured in a study of cytomegalovirus exposure and HLA in healthy donors. The study's findings and limits: The investigators catalogued 150 to 200 TCR beta chains as cytomegalovirus-associated. TCR beta chain V- and J-gene trimming was linked, in a later analysis, to a missense variant in DCLRE1C. Using the classifier, cytomegalovirus status was reportedly diagnosed with high specificity and sensitivity.

With respect to this clone: Its antigen is undetermined.

It was with 60 Vbeta and 13 Jbeta primers that the PCR ran. This table comes from immunoSEQ multiplex PCR, and its TCRdb copy is limited to in-frame clones, with some not included. The table has roughly 250,000 clones, about four fifths seen once. The ends were cut back, 3 bases at V and 7 bases at J, with 15 bases in the middle. Germline assignment: CDR1 MDHEN and CDR2 SYDVKM. This CDR3 comprises 14 residues. The sequenced sample consisted of PBMCs. This clonotype originated in a girl aged 2 to 9 in good health and CMV-seronegative. The gene calls are TRBV28 and TRBJ1-2; no definite D call. CDR3 nucleotides: TGTGCCAGCAGTTTCAAAAATTCTCGGGTTGGCTACACCTTC. Encoded protein: CASSFKNSRVGYTF.